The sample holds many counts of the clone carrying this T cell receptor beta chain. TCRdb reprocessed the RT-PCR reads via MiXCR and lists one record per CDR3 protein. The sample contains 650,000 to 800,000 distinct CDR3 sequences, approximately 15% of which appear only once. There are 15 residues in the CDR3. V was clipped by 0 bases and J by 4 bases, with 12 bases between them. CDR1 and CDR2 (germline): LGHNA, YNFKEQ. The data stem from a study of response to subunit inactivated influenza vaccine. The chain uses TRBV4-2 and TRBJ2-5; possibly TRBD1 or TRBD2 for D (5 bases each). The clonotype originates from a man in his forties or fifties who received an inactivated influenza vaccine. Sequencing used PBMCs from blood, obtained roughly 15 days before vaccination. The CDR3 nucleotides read TGTGCCAGCAGCCAAGATCGGGACGGGCCAGAGACCCAGTACTTC. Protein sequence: CASSQDRDGPETQYF.